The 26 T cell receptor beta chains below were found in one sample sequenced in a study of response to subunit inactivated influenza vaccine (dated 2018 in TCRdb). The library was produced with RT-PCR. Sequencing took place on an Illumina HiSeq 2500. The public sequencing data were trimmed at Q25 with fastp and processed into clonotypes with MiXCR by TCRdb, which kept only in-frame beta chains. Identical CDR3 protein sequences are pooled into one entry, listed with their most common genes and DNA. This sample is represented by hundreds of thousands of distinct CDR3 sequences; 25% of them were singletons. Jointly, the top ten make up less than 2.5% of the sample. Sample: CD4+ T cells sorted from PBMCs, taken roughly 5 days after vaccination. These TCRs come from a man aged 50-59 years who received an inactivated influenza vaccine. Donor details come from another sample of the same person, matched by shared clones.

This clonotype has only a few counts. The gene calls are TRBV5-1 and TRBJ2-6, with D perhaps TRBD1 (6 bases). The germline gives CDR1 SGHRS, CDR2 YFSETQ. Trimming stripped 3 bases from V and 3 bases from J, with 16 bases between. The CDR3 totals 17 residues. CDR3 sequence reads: CASSSSERGSGANVLTF. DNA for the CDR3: TGCGCCAGCAGCTCCTCCGAGAGGGGGAGTGGGGCCAACGTCCTGACTTTC.

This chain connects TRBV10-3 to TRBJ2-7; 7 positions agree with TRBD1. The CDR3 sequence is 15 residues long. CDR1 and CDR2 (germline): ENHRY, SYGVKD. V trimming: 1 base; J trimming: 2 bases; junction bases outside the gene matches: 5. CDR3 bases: TGTGCCATCAGTGAGTTCGGGACAGCTACCTACGAGCAGTACTTC. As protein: CAISEFGTATYEQYF.

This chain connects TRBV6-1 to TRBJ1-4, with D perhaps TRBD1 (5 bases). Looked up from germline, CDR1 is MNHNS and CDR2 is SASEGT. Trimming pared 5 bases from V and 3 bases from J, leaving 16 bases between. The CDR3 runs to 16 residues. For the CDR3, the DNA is TGTGCCAGCAGTCGCGTGGGGGGAGGGGCTAATGAAAAACTGTTTTTT. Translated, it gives CASSRVGGGANEKLFF.

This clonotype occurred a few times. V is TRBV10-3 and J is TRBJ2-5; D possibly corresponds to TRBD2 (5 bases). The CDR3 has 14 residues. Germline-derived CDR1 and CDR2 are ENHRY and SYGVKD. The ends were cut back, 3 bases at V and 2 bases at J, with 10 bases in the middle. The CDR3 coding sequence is TGTGCCATCAGTGATCGGGGAAATCAAGAGACCCAGTACTTC. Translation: CAISDRGNQETQYF.

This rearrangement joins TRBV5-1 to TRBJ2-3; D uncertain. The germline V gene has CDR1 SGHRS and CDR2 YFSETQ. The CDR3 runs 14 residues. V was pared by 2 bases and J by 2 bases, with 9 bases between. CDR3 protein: CASSFKSNTDTQYF. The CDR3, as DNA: TGCGCCAGCAGCTTCAAATCCAACACAGATACGCAGTATTTT.

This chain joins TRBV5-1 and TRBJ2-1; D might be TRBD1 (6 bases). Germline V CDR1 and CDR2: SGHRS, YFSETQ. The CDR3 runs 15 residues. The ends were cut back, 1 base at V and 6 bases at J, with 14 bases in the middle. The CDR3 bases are TGCGCCAGCAGCTTGAGTCAGGGGAGACGCAATGAGCAGTTCTTC. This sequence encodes CASSLSQGRRNEQFF.

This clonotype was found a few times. The chain's CDR3 is CASSPGASGETQYF. CDR3 DNA sequence: TGTGCCAGCAGCCCGGGGGCGAGTGGTGAGACCCAGTACTTC. The genes are TRBV5-6 and TRBJ2-5, with D perhaps TRBD1 or TRBD2 (6 bases each). V was shortened by 4 bases and J by 5 bases, with 15 bases between the two germline ends. This CDR3 spans 14 amino acids. CDR1 is SGHDT and CDR2 is YYEEEE in the germline V gene.

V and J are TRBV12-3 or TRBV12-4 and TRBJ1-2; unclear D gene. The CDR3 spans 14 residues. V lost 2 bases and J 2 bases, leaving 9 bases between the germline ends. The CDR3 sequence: CASSLRPPNYGYTF. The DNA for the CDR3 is TGTGCCAGCAGTTTAAGGCCTCCCAACTATGGCTACACCTTC.

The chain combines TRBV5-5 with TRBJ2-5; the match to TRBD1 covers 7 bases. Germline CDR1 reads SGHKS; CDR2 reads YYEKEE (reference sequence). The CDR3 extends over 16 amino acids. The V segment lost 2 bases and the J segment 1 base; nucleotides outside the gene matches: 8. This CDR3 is CASSLGRGHRQETQYF. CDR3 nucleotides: TGTGCCAGCAGCTTAGGAAGGGGGCATCGCCAAGAGACCCAGTACTTC.

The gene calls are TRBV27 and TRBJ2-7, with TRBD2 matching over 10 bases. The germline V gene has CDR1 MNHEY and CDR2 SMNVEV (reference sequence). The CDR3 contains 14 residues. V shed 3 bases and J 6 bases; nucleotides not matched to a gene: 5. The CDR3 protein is CASSFGTSVVEQYF. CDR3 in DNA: TGTGCCAGCAGTTTTGGGACTAGCGTTGTCGAGCAGTACTTC.

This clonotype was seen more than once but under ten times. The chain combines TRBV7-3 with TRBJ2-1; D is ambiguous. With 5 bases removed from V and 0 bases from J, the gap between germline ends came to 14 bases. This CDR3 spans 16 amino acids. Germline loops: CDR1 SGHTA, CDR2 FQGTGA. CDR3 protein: CASSPALISSYNEQFF. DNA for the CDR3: TGTGCCAGCAGCCCCGCCTTGATAAGCTCCTACAATGAGCAGTTCTTC.

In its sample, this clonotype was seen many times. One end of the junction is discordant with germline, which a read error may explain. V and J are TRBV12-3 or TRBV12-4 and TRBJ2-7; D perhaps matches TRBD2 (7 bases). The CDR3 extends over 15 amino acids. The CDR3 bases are TGTGCCAGCAGCTTAGGGAGGGGGAGCTCCTACGAGCAGTACTTC. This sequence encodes CASSLGRGSSYEQYF.

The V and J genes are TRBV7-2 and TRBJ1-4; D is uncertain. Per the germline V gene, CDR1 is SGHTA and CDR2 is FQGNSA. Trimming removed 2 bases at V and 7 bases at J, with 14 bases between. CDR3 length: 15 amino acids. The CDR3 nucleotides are TGTGCCAGCAGCTTAAAGCAGGTGGCGAGTGAAAAACTGTTTTTT. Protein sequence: CASSLKQVASEKLFF.

The CDR3 DNA follows: TGTGCCAGCAGCACTTCGACAGGGGGCCCCTACGAGCAGTACTTC. Its protein is CASSTSTGGPYEQYF. This chain joins TRBV9 and TRBJ2-7; 10 bases match TRBD1. There are 15 residues in the CDR3. J gave up 2 bases and V 4 bases, and 6 bases lay outside the gene matches. In germline, CDR1 is SGDLS, CDR2 YYNGEE.

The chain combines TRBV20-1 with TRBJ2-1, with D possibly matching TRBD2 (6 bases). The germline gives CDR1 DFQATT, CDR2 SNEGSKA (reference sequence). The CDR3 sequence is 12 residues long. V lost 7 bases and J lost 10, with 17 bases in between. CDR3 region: CSVKRALREQFF. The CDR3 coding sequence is TGCAGTGTAAAGCGGGCCCTCCGCGAGCAGTTCTTC.

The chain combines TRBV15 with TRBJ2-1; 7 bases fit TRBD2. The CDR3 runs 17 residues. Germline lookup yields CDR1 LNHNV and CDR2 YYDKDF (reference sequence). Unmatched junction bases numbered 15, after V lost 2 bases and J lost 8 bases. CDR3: CATSRPHIGLAGDEQFF. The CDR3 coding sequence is TGTGCCACCAGCAGACCCCACATTGGGCTTGCGGGGGATGAGCAGTTCTTC. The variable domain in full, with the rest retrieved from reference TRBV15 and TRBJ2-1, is DAMVIQNPRYQVTQFGKPVTLSCSQTLNHNVMYWYQQKSSQAPKLLFHYYDKDFNNEADTPDNFQSRRPNTSFCFLDIRSPGLGDTAMYLCATSRPHIGLAGDEQFFGPGTRLTVL.

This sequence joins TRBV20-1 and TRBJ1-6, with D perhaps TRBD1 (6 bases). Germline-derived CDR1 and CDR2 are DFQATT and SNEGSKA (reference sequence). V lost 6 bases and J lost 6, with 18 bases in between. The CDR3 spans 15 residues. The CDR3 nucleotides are TGCAGTGCCACGGGACAAAACGGGATTAATTCACCCCTCCACTTT. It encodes CSATGQNGINSPLHF.

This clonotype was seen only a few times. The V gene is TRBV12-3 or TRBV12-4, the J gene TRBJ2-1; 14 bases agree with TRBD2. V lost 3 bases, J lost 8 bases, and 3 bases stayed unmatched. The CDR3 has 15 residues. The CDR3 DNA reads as TGTGCCAGCAGTTTTAGACTAGCGGGAGGGTATGAGCAGTTCTTC. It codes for CASSFRLAGGYEQFF.

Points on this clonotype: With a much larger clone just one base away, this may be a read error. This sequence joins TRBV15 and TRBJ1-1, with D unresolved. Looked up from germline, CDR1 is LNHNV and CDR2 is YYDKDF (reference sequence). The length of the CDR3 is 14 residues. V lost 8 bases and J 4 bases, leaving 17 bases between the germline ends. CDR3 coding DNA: TGTGCCACCGGCGGAGACCGCCGACGCACTGAAGCTTTCTTT. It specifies CATGGDRRRTEAFF.

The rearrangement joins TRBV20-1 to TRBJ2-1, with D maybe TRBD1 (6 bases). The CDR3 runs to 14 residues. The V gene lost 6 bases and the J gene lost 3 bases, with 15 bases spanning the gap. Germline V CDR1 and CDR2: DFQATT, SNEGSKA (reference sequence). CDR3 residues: CSATPGVRYNEQFF. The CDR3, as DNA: TGCAGTGCAACCCCAGGGGTTCGCTACAATGAGCAGTTCTTC.

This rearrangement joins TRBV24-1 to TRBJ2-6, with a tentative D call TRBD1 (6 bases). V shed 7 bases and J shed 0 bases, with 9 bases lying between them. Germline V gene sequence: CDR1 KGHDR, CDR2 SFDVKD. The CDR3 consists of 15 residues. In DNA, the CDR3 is TGTGCCACCAGCAGGGGCTCCTCTGGGGCCAACGTCCTGACTTTC. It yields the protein CATSRGSSGANVLTF.

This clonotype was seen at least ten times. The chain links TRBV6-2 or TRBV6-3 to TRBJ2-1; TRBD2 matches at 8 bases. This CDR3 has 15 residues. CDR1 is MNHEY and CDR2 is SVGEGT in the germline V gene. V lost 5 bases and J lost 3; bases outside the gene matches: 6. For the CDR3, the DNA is TGTGCCAGCAGTATTAGCGGGACCTTCTACAATGAGCAGTTCTTC. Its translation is CASSISGTFYNEQFF.

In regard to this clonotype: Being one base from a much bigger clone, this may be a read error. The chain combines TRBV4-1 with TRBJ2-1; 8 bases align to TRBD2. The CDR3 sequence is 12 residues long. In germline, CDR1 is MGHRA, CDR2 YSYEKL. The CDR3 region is CASSPGLAKQLF. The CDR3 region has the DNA TGCGCCAGCAGCCCAGGACTAGCCAAGCAGCTCTTC.

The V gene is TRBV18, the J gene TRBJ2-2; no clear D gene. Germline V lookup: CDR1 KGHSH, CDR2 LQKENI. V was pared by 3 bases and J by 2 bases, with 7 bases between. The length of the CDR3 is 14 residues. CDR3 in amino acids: CASSPIVNTGELFF. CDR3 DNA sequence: TGTGCCAGCTCACCTATAGTCAACACCGGGGAGCTGTTTTTT.

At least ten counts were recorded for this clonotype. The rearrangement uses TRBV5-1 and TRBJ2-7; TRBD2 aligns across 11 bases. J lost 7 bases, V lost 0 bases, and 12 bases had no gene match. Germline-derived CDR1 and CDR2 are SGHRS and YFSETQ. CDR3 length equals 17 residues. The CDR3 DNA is TGCGCCAGCAGCTTGGCCAATCTACTAGCGGGAGAGACGGAGCAGTACTTC. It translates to CASSLANLLAGETEQYF.

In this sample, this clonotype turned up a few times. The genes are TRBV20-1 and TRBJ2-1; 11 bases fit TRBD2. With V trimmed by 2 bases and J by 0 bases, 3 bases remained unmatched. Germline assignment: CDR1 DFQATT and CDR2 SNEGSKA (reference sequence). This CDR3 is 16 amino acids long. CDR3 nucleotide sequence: TGCAGTGCTAGAAAGGGACTAGCGGCCTCCTACAATGAGCAGTTCTTC. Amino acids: CSARKGLAASYNEQFF.